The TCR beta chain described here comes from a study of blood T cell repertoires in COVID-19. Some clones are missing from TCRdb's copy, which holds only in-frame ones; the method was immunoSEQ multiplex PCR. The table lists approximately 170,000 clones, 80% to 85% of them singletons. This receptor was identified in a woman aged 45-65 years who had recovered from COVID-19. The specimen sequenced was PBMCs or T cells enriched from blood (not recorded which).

Written as DNA, the CDR3 is TGTGCCAGCAGTCGACCTCAGGGGGCAAAATATGGCGAGCAGTACTTC. This codes for CASSRPQGAKYGEQYF. The genes are TRBV3-1 (or the pseudogene TRBV3-2) and TRBJ2-7; 8 bases match TRBD1. With 6 bases clipped from V and 6 bases from J, the junction kept 16 bases outside the gene matches. CDR1 is LGHDT and CDR2 is YNNKEL in the germline V gene (reference sequence). The CDR3 extends over 16 amino acids.